This T cell receptor beta chain is drawn from a study of resident and recirculating memory T cells in vitiligo. About the research overall: No cells were sorted; samples were homogenized just before genomic DNA extraction.

CDR3 length: 19 residues. Libraries were prepared by immunoSEQ multiplex PCR; TCRdb keeps only in-frame clonotypes and omits some of them. Of 70,000 to 85,000 clones listed, roughly 90% are singletons. The origin of this receptor is a male donor with vitiligo. This chain joins TRBV21-1 and TRBJ2-2; the DNA was not compared with TRBD2, the D call given in the table. TRBV21-1 corresponds to a pseudogene. Sequencing was performed on blood. CDR3 in amino acids: CASSPRELAGVMNTGELFF. CDR3 in DNA: TGTGCCAGCAGCCCTAGGGAACTAGCGGGGGTCATGAACACCGGGGAGCTGTTTTTT.